These T cell receptor beta chains were read from a single sample in a study of T cell changes during pregnancy in multiple sclerosis. Some clones are missing from TCRdb's copy, which holds only in-frame ones; the method was immunoSEQ multiplex PCR. The data contain over 35,000 clones, over 80% of them singletons. Sequenced material: peripheral blood. These receptors all stem from a female donor with multiple sclerosis, enrolled in a pregnancy study. The conserved cysteine and the conserved F or W are not part of the CDR3 here. The size field is filled for only some rows; it gives once, few, many or a size class.

len: 12; v_gene: TRBV5-1; j_gene: TRBJ1-4; abundance: .; CDR3aa: ASSSQGQLEKLF
len: 10; v_gene: TRBV7-9; j_gene: TRBJ1-1; abundance: .; CDR3aa: ASRPRSTEAF
len: 12; v_gene: TRBV6-6; j_gene: TRBJ2-5; abundance: .; CDR3aa: ASSYLLHGETQY
len: 12; v_gene: TRBV10-3; j_gene: TRBJ2-3; abundance: .; CDR3aa: AISEATRTDTQY
len: 13; v_gene: TRBV2; j_gene: TRBJ1-5; abundance: .; CDR3aa: ASSEGDRGHQPQH
len: 12; v_gene: TRBV5-1; j_gene: TRBJ2-7; abundance: .; CDR3aa: ASSLVVEKGEQY
len: 13; v_gene: TRBV5-1; j_gene: TRBJ2-2; abundance: .; CDR3aa: ASSLDMQSRGELF
len: 14; v_gene: TRBV28; j_gene: TRBJ2-1; abundance: .; CDR3aa: ASSSRLADSYNEQF
len: 13; v_gene: TRBV27; j_gene: TRBJ2-7; abundance: .; CDR3aa: ASSFRLEALYEQY
len: 13; v_gene: TRBV4-1; j_gene: TRBJ1-2; abundance: once; CDR3aa: ASSHLTDRVDGYT
len: 13; v_gene: TRBV7-3; j_gene: TRBJ2-3; abundance: once; CDR3aa: ASSLNPSSTDTQY
len: 10; v_gene: TRBV2; j_gene: TRBJ2-3; abundance: .; CDR3aa: ASRDFTDTQY
len: 11; v_gene: TRBV10-3; j_gene: TRBJ2-7; abundance: .; CDR3aa: AMRQGQLYEQY
len: 13; v_gene: TRBV9; j_gene: TRBJ2-7; abundance: .; CDR3aa: ASSVGTSGTYEQY
len: 14; v_gene: TRBV7-2; j_gene: TRBJ2-7; abundance: .; CDR3aa: ASSYTTGTGIYEQY
len: 15; v_gene: TRBV28; j_gene: TRBJ2-7; abundance: .; CDR3aa: ASSSTGTSGKWYEQY
len: 16; v_gene: TRBV5-1; j_gene: TRBJ1-2; abundance: once; CDR3aa: ASSPSTGGGPFYSGYT
len: 15; v_gene: TRBV12-5; j_gene: TRBJ2-7; abundance: .; CDR3aa: ASGLARARSEGYEQY
len: 12; v_gene: TRBV25-1; j_gene: TRBJ2-7; abundance: .; CDR3aa: ASSVGQGSYEQY
len: 13; v_gene: TRBV4-2; j_gene: TRBJ2-7; abundance: .; CDR3aa: ASSQSFGTSYEQY
len: 13; v_gene: TRBV5-1; j_gene: TRBJ2-7; abundance: .; CDR3aa: ASSPSGKSSYEQY
len: 10; v_gene: TRBV30; j_gene: TRBJ1-2; abundance: .; CDR3aa: AWSVRARGYT
len: 13; v_gene: TRBV7-2; j_gene: TRBJ2-2; abundance: .; CDR3aa: ASSSQGADTGELF
len: 15; v_gene: TRBV9; j_gene: TRBJ2-1; abundance: few; CDR3aa: ASSVGSGLSPGNEQF
len: 9; v_gene: TRBV7-2; j_gene: TRBJ2-7; abundance: .; CDR3aa: ASSMDYEQY
len: 11; v_gene: TRBV2; j_gene: TRBJ1-5; abundance: .; CDR3aa: ASKDRGDQPQH
len: 13; v_gene: TRBV28; j_gene: TRBJ2-2; abundance: .; CDR3aa: ASSLFRANTGELF
len: 11; v_gene: TRBV10-2; j_gene: TRBJ2-4; abundance: .; CDR3aa: ASSGPGGDIQY
len: 11; v_gene: TRBV7-2; j_gene: TRBJ2-2; abundance: .; CDR3aa: ASSSLVLGELF
len: 14; v_gene: TRBV6-6; j_gene: TRBJ2-3; abundance: once; CDR3aa: ASSLGGTPGTDTQY
len: 14; v_gene: TRBV27; j_gene: TRBJ2-3; abundance: few; CDR3aa: ASALHGTSGSDTQY
len: 13; v_gene: TRBV30; j_gene: TRBJ2-3; abundance: .; CDR3aa: AWRRLAGDTDTQY
len: 11; v_gene: TRBV5-1; j_gene: TRBJ2-1; abundance: .; CDR3aa: ASSWGRGDEQF
len: 12; v_gene: TRBV5-1; j_gene: TRBJ2-2; abundance: .; CDR3aa: ASSLVIARGELF
len: 10; v_gene: TRBV2; j_gene: TRBJ1-2; abundance: .; CDR3aa: ASLDVSDGYT
len: 10; v_gene: TRBV29-1; j_gene: TRBJ2-3; abundance: .; CDR3aa: SVEHNTDTQY
len: 16; v_gene: TRBV6-4; j_gene: TRBJ2-2; abundance: .; CDR3aa: ASSSGTSGKRNTGELF
len: 11; v_gene: TRBV19; j_gene: TRBJ1-2; abundance: .; CDR3aa: ASHRGGERGYT
len: 13; v_gene: TRBV5-4; j_gene: TRBJ1-1; abundance: .; CDR3aa: ASSFTGRGNTEAF
len: 14; v_gene: TRBV7-2; j_gene: TRBJ2-2; abundance: .; CDR3aa: ASSLIEWGRAGELF
len: 10; v_gene: TRBV7-2; j_gene: TRBJ2-7; abundance: .; CDR3aa: ASSTQSYEQY
len: 10; v_gene: TRBV6-1; j_gene: TRBJ1-1; abundance: .; CDR3aa: ASKQGDTEAF
len: 12; v_gene: TRBV4-3; j_gene: TRBJ1-5; abundance: .; CDR3aa: ASSQAAGNQPQH
len: 14; v_gene: TRBV28; j_gene: TRBJ2-7; abundance: once; CDR3aa: ASSYWRAGSSYEQY
len: 12; v_gene: TRBV19; j_gene: TRBJ2-7; abundance: once; CDR3aa: ASSTRLAGAEQY
len: 14; v_gene: TRBV14; j_gene: TRBJ2-1; abundance: .; CDR3aa: ASSRGGSGRAGEQF
len: 15; v_gene: TRBV4-2; j_gene: TRBJ2-1; abundance: .; CDR3aa: ASSQDGGTSGLRRQF
len: 13; v_gene: TRBV19; j_gene: TRBJ2-2; abundance: .; CDR3aa: ASSMLAGGPGELF
len: 11; v_gene: TRBV5-1; j_gene: TRBJ2-7; abundance: .; CDR3aa: ASSTALNYEQY
len: 14; v_gene: TRBV7-8; j_gene: TRBJ2-7; abundance: .; CDR3aa: ASSPRHGTVPYEQY
len: 12; v_gene: TRBV5-4; j_gene: TRBJ2-5; abundance: .; CDR3aa: ASSPRDSQETQY
len: 14; v_gene: TRBV27; j_gene: TRBJ2-1; abundance: .; CDR3aa: ASSPAPSSSYNEQF
len: 12; v_gene: TRBV6-1; j_gene: TRBJ1-4; abundance: .; CDR3aa: ASSAGTWGEKLF
len: 12; v_gene: TRBV5-1; j_gene: TRBJ2-7; abundance: .; CDR3aa: ASSLGTGGYEQY
len: 13; v_gene: TRBV5-5; j_gene: TRBJ2-7; abundance: .; CDR3aa: ASRRVAGLGDEQY
len: 14; v_gene: TRBV7-2; j_gene: TRBJ2-1; abundance: .; CDR3aa: ASSLVASGKYNEQF